This is a list of T cell receptor beta chains from one sample in a study of T-cell memory formation after mild COVID-19. Using its own MiXCR run on the 5' RACE reads, TCRdb lists one record per CDR3 protein. The sample lists about 170,000 distinct CDR3 sequences; 10% to 15% were seen once. The sequenced sample consisted of PBMCs or a T cell subset sorted from them (not recorded which). These receptor sequences come from a man in his late teens or twenties who had mild COVID-19 (a few samples of this study predate the infection). Cell type and time point are not known. The CDR3 runs from the conserved cysteine through the conserved F or W. A D gene is named only where the DNA matches it firmly. Some rows mark clone size as missing; the rest say once, few, many or name a class of expanded clone.

v_call: TRBV29-1; j_call: TRBJ1-4; clone_size: few; d_call: NA; cdr3_length: 13; cdr3_aa: CSVATGTLEKLFF; cdr3_nt: TGCAGCGTTGCCACCGGGACACTAGAAAAACTGTTTTTT
v_call: TRBV6-2/TRBV6-3; j_call: TRBJ2-5; clone_size: few; d_call: TRBD2; cdr3_length: 16; cdr3_aa: CASSYSGLAGTETQYF; cdr3_nt: TGTGCCAGCAGTTACTCCGGACTAGCGGGGACAGAGACCCAGTACTTC
v_call: TRBV29-1; j_call: TRBJ2-3; clone_size: few; d_call: TRBD2; cdr3_length: 13; cdr3_aa: CSVASGALDTQYF; cdr3_nt: TGCAGCGTTGCTAGCGGGGCATTAGATACGCAGTATTTT
v_call: TRBV7-9; j_call: TRBJ1-2; clone_size: few; d_call: NA; cdr3_length: 14; cdr3_aa: CASSLTQLSGGYTF; cdr3_nt: TGTGCCAGCAGCTTAACCCAACTCTCGGGCGGCTACACCTTC
v_call: TRBV19; j_call: TRBJ2-2; clone_size: NA; d_call: NA; cdr3_length: 13; cdr3_aa: CASSIPETGELFF; cdr3_nt: TGTGCCAGTAGTATCCCAGAGACCGGGGAGCTGTTTTTT
v_call: TRBV5-1; j_call: TRBJ2-1; clone_size: NA; d_call: NA; cdr3_length: 13; cdr3_aa: CASGTESYNEQFF; cdr3_nt: TGCGCCAGCGGGACCGAATCCTACAATGAGCAGTTCTTC
v_call: TRBV12-3/TRBV12-4; j_call: TRBJ2-5; clone_size: NA; d_call: NA; cdr3_length: 13; cdr3_aa: CASSLFRKETQYF; cdr3_nt: TGTGCCAGCAGTTTGTTCCGGAAAGAGACCCAGTACTTC
v_call: TRBV24-1; j_call: TRBJ2-3; clone_size: few; d_call: NA; cdr3_length: 12; cdr3_aa: CATSAAGNTQYF; cdr3_nt: TGTGCCACCAGTGCAGCGGGTAATACGCAGTATTTT
v_call: TRBV7-9; j_call: TRBJ2-7; clone_size: NA; d_call: NA; cdr3_length: 12; cdr3_aa: CASGQGGYEQYF; cdr3_nt: TGTGCCTCAGGGCAGGGAGGCTACGAGCAGTACTTC
v_call: TRBV7-8; j_call: TRBJ1-6; clone_size: NA; d_call: TRBD1; cdr3_length: 15; cdr3_aa: CASSYGQVDNSPLHF; cdr3_nt: TGTGCCAGCAGCTACGGACAGGTGGATAATTCACCCCTCCACTTT
v_call: TRBV7-2; j_call: TRBJ2-2; clone_size: once; d_call: TRBD1; cdr3_length: 13; cdr3_aa: CAVQGARAGELFF; cdr3_nt: TGTGCCGTCCAGGGGGCTCGGGCCGGGGAGCTGTTTTTT
v_call: TRBV2; j_call: TRBJ2-5; clone_size: few; d_call: NA; cdr3_length: 14; cdr3_aa: CASSRTDVEETQYF; cdr3_nt: TGTGCCAGCAGTCGGACGGACGTGGAAGAGACCCAGTACTTC
v_call: TRBV7-8; j_call: TRBJ1-6; clone_size: few; d_call: NA; cdr3_length: 13; cdr3_aa: CASSLERRSPLHF; cdr3_nt: TGTGCCAGCAGCTTAGAAAGGAGGTCACCCCTCCACTTT
v_call: TRBV7-2; j_call: TRBJ2-5; clone_size: NA; d_call: NA; cdr3_length: 13; cdr3_aa: CASRKVGAETQYF; cdr3_nt: TGTGCCAGCAGGAAAGTGGGGGCAGAGACCCAGTACTTC
v_call: TRBV20-1; j_call: TRBJ1-2; clone_size: few; d_call: TRBD1; cdr3_length: 14; cdr3_aa: CSAGQGIANYGYTF; cdr3_nt: TGCAGTGCTGGACAGGGTATTGCTAACTATGGCTACACCTTC
v_call: TRBV5-1; j_call: TRBJ2-2; clone_size: few; d_call: NA; cdr3_length: 14; cdr3_aa: CASSLVLGNGELFF; cdr3_nt: TGCGCCAGCAGCTTGGTACTGGGAAACGGGGAGCTGTTTTTT
v_call: TRBV9; j_call: TRBJ2-3; clone_size: NA; d_call: TRBD2; cdr3_length: 17; cdr3_aa: CASSAGVGLAFTDTQYF; cdr3_nt: TGTGCCAGCAGCGCCGGCGTGGGACTAGCGTTCACAGATACGCAGTATTTT